The clone carrying this T cell receptor (beta chain) has a count of ten or more. What it binds is unknown. V was trimmed by 8 bases and J by 10 bases, leaving 26 bases between them. The CDR3 length is 16 residues. In germline, CDR1 is MDHEN, CDR2 SYDVKM. The investigators amplified TCR beta CDR3 regions from RNA transcripts. The HTBI primer set was used in a first-round RT-PCR of the TCR CDR3. TCRdb re-derived calls from the multiplex PCR reads in MiXCR, one entry per CDR3 protein. This table has roughly 380,000 distinct CDR3 sequences, roughly 13% appearing once. This entry comes from a study of T cells in Graves' hyperthyroidism and ophthalmopathy. The study, taken as a whole, reports: Among clonotypes expanded in thyroid above 0.001, most were also found in blood.

The rearrangement uses TRBV28 and TRBJ1-4, with D possibly being TRBD1 (6 bases). Sequences were obtained from blood. The receptor's source is a man aged 30-40 years with Graves' hyperthyroidism that later progressed to Graves' ophthalmopathy. CDR3 nucleotides: TGTGCCAGCTCACCCCCCTTACAGGGAGGGTTGGGAAAACTGTTTTTT. The encoded protein is CASSPPLQGGLGKLFF.